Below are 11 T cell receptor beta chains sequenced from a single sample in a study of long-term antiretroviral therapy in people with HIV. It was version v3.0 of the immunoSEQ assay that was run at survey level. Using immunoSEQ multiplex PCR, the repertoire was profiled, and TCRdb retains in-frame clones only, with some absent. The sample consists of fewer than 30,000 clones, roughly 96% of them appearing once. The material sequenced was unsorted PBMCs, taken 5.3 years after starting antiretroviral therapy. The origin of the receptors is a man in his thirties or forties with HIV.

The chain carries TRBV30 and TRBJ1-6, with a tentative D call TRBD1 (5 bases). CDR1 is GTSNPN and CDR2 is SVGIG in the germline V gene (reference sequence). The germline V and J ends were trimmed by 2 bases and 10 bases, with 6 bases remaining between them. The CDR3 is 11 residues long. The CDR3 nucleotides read TGTGCCTGGAGTAAGGGGTCACCCCTCCACTTT. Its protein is CAWSKGSPLHF.

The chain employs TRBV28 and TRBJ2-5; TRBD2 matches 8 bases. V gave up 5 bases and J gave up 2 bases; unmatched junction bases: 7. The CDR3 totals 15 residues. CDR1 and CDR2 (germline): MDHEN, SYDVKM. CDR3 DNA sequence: TGTGCCAGCAGTCCAGAGCGGGAGCTTCAAGAGACCCAGTACTTC. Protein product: CASSPERELQETQYF.

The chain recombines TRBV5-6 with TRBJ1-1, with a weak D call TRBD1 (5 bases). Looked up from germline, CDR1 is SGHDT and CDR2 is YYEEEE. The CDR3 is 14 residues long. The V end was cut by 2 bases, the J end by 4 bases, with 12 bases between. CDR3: CASSFWPGLTEAFF. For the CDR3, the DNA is TGTGCCAGCAGCTTTTGGCCAGGGCTCACTGAAGCTTTCTTT.

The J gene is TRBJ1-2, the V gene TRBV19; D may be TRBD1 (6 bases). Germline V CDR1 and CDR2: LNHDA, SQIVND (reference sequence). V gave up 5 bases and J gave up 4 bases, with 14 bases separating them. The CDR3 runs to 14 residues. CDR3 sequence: CASSSLGQFYGYTF. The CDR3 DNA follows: TGTGCCAGTAGTTCCTTAGGACAGTTCTATGGCTACACCTTC. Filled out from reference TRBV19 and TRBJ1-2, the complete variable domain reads DGGITQSPKYLFRKEGQNVTLSCEQNLNHDAMYWYRQDPGQGLRLIYYSQIVNDFQKGDIAEGYSVSREKKESFPLTVTSAQKNPTAFYLCASSSLGQFYGYTFGSGTRLTVV.

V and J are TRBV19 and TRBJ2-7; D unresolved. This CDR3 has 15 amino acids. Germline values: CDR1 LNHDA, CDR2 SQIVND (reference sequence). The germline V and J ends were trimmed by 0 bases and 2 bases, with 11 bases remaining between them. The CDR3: CASSIEDGSTYEQYF. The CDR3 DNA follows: TGTGCCAGTAGTATAGAGGACGGGTCGACCTACGAGCAGTACTTC.

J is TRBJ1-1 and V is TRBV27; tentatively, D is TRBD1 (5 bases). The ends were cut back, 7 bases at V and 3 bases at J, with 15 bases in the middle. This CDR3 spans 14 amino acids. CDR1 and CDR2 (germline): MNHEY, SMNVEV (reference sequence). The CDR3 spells CASKSWGPDTEAFF. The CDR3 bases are TGTGCCAGCAAGTCCTGGGGCCCTGACACTGAAGCTTTCTTT.

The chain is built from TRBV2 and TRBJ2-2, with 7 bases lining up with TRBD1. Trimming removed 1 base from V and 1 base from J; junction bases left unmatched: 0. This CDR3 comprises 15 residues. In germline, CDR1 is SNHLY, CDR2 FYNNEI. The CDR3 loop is CASSEGTGNTGELFF. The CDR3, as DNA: TGTGCCAGCAGTGAAGGGACAGGGAACACCGGGGAGCTGTTTTTT.

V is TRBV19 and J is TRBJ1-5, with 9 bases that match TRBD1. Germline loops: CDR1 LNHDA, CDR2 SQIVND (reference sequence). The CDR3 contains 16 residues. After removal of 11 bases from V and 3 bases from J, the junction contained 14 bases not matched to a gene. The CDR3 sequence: CAGGATGGYVNQPQHF. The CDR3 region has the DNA TGTGCCGGGGGGGCGACAGGGGGATATGTCAATCAGCCCCAGCATTTT.

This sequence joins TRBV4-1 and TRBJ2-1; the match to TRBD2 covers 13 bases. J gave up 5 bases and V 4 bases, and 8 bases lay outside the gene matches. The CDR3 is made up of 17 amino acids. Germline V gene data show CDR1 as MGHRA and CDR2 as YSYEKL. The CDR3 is CASSRLLTSGGDNEQFF. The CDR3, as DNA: TGCGCCAGCAGCCGGCTCCTTACTAGCGGGGGGGACAATGAGCAGTTCTTC.

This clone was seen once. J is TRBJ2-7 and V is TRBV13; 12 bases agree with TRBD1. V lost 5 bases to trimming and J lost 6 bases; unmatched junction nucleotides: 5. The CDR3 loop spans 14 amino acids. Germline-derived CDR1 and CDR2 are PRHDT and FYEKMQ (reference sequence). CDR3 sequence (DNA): TGTGCCAGCAGCAACCGGGACAGGGGGCCCGAGCAGTACTTC. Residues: CASSNRDRGPEQYF.

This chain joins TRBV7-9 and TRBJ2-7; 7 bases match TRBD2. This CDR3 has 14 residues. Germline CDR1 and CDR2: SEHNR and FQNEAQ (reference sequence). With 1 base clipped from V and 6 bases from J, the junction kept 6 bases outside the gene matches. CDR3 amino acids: CASSLVGGRPEQYF. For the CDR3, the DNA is TGTGCCAGCAGCTTAGTTGGCGGGAGACCCGAGCAGTACTTC.